The sequence of this T cell receptor beta chain was determined in a study of blood T cell repertoires in COVID-19. About the study: There were acute and convalescent COVID-19 samples, and they came from the United States, Italy and Spain.

TCRdb keeps only in-frame clones here, not all; method: immunoSEQ multiplex PCR. This repertoire shows about 500,000 clones, roughly nine tenths found once; its top ten account for 7.5% to 9.5%. Trimming at V came to 8 bases and at J to 1 base, leaving 1 base not matched to a gene. The CDR3 spans 13 residues. Per germline, CDR1 LNHNV and CDR2 YYDKDF (reference sequence). This rearrangement joins TRBV15 to TRBJ2-3, with 9 bases identical to TRBD1. The sample taken for sequencing was peripheral blood. The TCR originated in a woman aged 45-59 years with COVID-19, enrolled during active disease. CDR3 region: CATGDRGTDTQYF. CDR3 sequence (DNA): TGTGCCACCGGGGACAGGGGCACAGATACGCAGTATTTT.